Presented here are 11 T cell receptor beta chains from one specimen sequenced in a study of T cell repertoires in cytomegalovirus infection. TCRdb used MiXCR to reprocess the reads, holding one entry per CDR3 protein. The repertoire includes approximately 990,000 distinct CDR3 sequences, approximately 32% of them detected once, and around an eighth sits in the top ten. For these receptors, no antigen is known. The sequences come from cultured CD8+ T cells from PBMCs, collected from culture after CMV antigen stimulation. The receptors derive from a human donor in good health (CMV status not recorded). Some clones in this sample may be carry-over from other donors' samples.

Of note for this clonotype: This may be a read error, as it is one base from a much larger clone. This chain uses TRBV7-2 with TRBJ1-2; 7 bases match TRBD1. Germline V gene data show CDR1 as SGHTA and CDR2 as FQGNSA. J lost 4 bases, V lost 5 bases, and 10 bases had no gene match. The CDR3 covers 15 residues. This CDR3 reads CASSRYPGTAYGYTF. The CDR3 nucleotides are TGTGCCAGCAGCCGCTACCCGGGGACAGCCTATGGCTACACCTTC. The full variable domain, rest sourced from reference TRBV7-2 and TRBJ1-2, is GAGVSQSPSNKVTEKGKDVELRCDPISGHTALYWYRQSLGQGLEFLIYFQGNSAPDKSGLPSDRFSAERTGGSVSTLTIQRTQQEDSAVYLCASSRYPGTAYGYTFGSGTRLTVV.

The V and J genes are TRBV6-6 and TRBJ1-1; 9 nucleotides line up with TRBD1. The CDR3 is 17 amino acids. The V gene's germline CDR1 is MNHNY and CDR2 SVGAGI (reference sequence). Losses at the gene ends were 2 bases for V and 7 bases for J; bases not matched to a gene: 14. CDR3 in DNA: TGTGCCAGCAGTTACAGGCCCGGGACAGGGTTGTTGGATGAAGCTTTCTTT. Its translation is CASSYRPGTGLLDEAFF.

This clonotype came up a few times. The chain employs TRBV13 and TRBJ1-6; D not resolved. V lost 3 bases and J 7 bases, leaving 10 bases between the germline ends. CDR1 PRHDT and CDR2 FYEKMQ come from the germline V gene (reference sequence). The CDR3 loop spans 14 amino acids. As DNA, the CDR3 is TGTGCCAGCAGCTTCTGGACGGGAAATTCACCCCTCCACTTT. Amino acids: CASSFWTGNSPLHF.

J is TRBJ2-7 and V is TRBV19, with a possible D match to TRBD1 (6 bases). Trimming shortened V by 5 bases and J by 3 bases, and 11 bases separated the two germline ends. The CDR3 runs to 13 residues. Germline lookup yields CDR1 LNHDA and CDR2 SQIVND (reference sequence). The CDR3 is CASSGRTDYEQYF. For the CDR3, the DNA is TGTGCCAGTAGTGGACGGACAGACTACGAGCAGTACTTC.

This clonotype has at least ten counts. The gene calls are TRBV19 and TRBJ2-3, with 9 bases that match TRBD1. CDR3 length: 14 amino acids. CDR1 LNHDA and CDR2 SQIVND come from the germline V gene (reference sequence). With 9 bases clipped from V and 3 bases from J, the junction kept 7 bases outside the gene matches. The CDR3 DNA reads TGTGCCAGCAGCGTGGGACAGGGAACAGATACGCAGTATTTT. Protein: CASSVGQGTDTQYF.

This clonotype was recorded at least ten times. The chain has TRBV6-5 and TRBJ1-2; perhaps TRBD1 as D (5 bases). CDR1 MNHEY and CDR2 SVGAGI come from the germline V gene. The CDR3 spans 14 residues. V dropped 0 bases and J dropped 5 bases, with 10 bases sitting between them. Here the CDR3 DNA reads TGTGCCAGCAGTTACTCGGGGACGGCATATGGCTACACCTTC. Amino acids: CASSYSGTAYGYTF.

In this sample, this clonotype turned up a few times. V is TRBV19 and J is TRBJ2-1, with TRBD2 matching over 14 bases. Germline values: CDR1 LNHDA, CDR2 SQIVND (reference sequence). The CDR3 sequence is 15 residues long. J was trimmed by 4 bases and V by 9 bases; bases with no gene match: 5. CDR3 sequence: CASTGLAGVYNEQFF. The DNA for the CDR3 is TGTGCCAGCACGGGACTAGCGGGGGTATACAATGAGCAGTTCTTC.

This clonotype came up many times. The rearrangement uses TRBV7-8 and TRBJ1-1; 8 bases are shared with TRBD1. V was pared by 3 bases and J by 4 bases, with 10 bases of the junction left unmatched. Germline loops: CDR1 SGHVS, CDR2 FQNEAQ. This CDR3 is 16 amino acids long. CDR3 coding DNA: TGTGCCAGCAGCTTCCCTGTACAGGGGGGGAGCACTGAAGCTTTCTTT. Residues: CASSFPVQGGSTEAFF.

The chain has TRBV11-1 and TRBJ2-1; D is possibly TRBD2 (6 bases). Germline lookup yields CDR1 SGHAT and CDR2 FQDESV (reference sequence). The V end was cut by 2 bases, the J end by 7 bases, with 15 bases between. There are 15 residues in the CDR3. The DNA of the CDR3 is TGTGCCAGCAGCTTACGGGGGATATCGTGGAATGAGCAGTTCTTC. Encoded protein: CASSLRGISWNEQFF.

This clonotype was found a few times. V and J are TRBV11-2 and TRBJ1-2; 7 positions agree with TRBD1. V trimming: 5 bases; J trimming: 4 bases; junction bases outside the gene matches: 13. CDR3 length: 16 amino acids. Germline V gives CDR1 SGHAT, CDR2 FQNNGV. CDR3 in DNA: TGTGCCAGCAGCCTATGGAGGGACAGCGGGACCTATGGCTACACCTTC. Protein: CASSLWRDSGTYGYTF.

This clonotype was detected a few times. The chain links TRBV20-1 to TRBJ1-2, with TRBD1 identical over 10 bases. CDR1 is DFQATT, CDR2 SNEGSKA, per germline (reference sequence). V shed 1 base, J shed 2 bases, and the junction held 7 bases outside the gene matches. The CDR3 is 16 amino acids. CDR3 nucleotides: TGCAGTGCTAGAGGGACAGGGGGTCCCCTCAACTATGGCTACACCTTC. This gives the protein CSARGTGGPLNYGYTF.